These 13 T cell receptor beta chains were all obtained from the same sample, sequenced in a study of T cells in Graves' hyperthyroidism and ophthalmopathy. Amplified TCR beta CDR3 regions came from RNA transcripts. HTBI primers were the set used in a first-round RT-PCR of the TCR CDR3. A single record per CDR3 protein comes from TCRdb applying MiXCR to the multiplex PCR reads. The sample records fewer than 450,000 distinct CDR3 sequences, around 15% being singletons. Specimen: blood. The receptors were sampled from a man aged 50 or older with Graves' ophthalmopathy.

This clonotype was seen at least ten times. This chain connects TRBV12-3 or TRBV12-4 to TRBJ2-4; TRBD1 matches 8 bases. V gave up 1 base and J gave up 6 bases; unmatched junction bases: 5. There are 15 residues in the CDR3. CDR3 nucleotide sequence: TGTGCCAGCAGTTTAGGGACAGGGTTCGGAAACATTCAGTACTTC. It specifies CASSLGTGFGNIQYF.

This chain joins TRBV6-1 and TRBJ2-3; D is unclear. The CDR3 extends over 14 amino acids. Germline CDR1 is MNHNS and CDR2 is SASEGT. Trimming removed 6 bases from V and 2 bases from J, with 12 bases in between. CDR3 in amino acids: CASRKTIDTDTQYF. The CDR3 DNA sequence: TGTGCCAGCAGGAAAACCATAGACACAGATACGCAGTATTTT.

CDR3 residues: CASSLSLWETQYF. CDR3 in DNA: TGTGCCAGCAGCTTAAGCCTTTGGGAGACCCAGTACTTC. J is TRBJ2-5 and V is TRBV11-1; D gene uncertain. CDR1 SGHAT and CDR2 FQDESV come from the germline V gene (reference sequence). Trimming pared 2 bases from V and 5 bases from J, leaving 9 bases between. The length of the CDR3 is 13 residues.

The rearrangement links TRBV4-2 to TRBJ2-3; 13 nucleotides line up with TRBD2. The ends lost 3 bases at V and 2 bases at J; junction bases unmatched: 8. The CDR3 covers 18 residues. Per the germline V gene, CDR1 is LGHNA and CDR2 is YNFKEQ. CDR3 protein: CASSQLAGTSGATDTQYF. As DNA, the CDR3 is TGTGCCAGCAGCCAGCTTGCCGGGACTAGCGGGGCCACAGATACGCAGTATTTT.

This clonotype showed up just once. This sequence joins TRBV5-1 and TRBJ2-6; possible D gene TRBD1, 6 bases. The germline gives CDR1 SGHRS, CDR2 YFSETQ. V was cut by 6 bases and J by 2 bases, with 9 bases left in between. CDR3 length: 14 amino acids. Here the CDR3 reads CASTTGTGANVLTF. The CDR3 DNA reads TGCGCCAGCACCACAGGGACTGGGGCCAACGTCCTGACTTTC.

This chain joins TRBV5-6 and TRBJ2-2; 7 bases align to TRBD1. CDR3 length: 18 amino acids. Germline trimming cut 4 bases from V and 1 base from J; bases unmatched to any gene: 13. CDR1 and CDR2 (germline): SGHDT, YYEEEE. The CDR3 is CASSDFTGVGLNTGELFF. In nucleotides, the CDR3 is TGTGCCAGCAGCGATTTTACAGGGGTCGGACTGAACACCGGGGAGCTGTTTTTT.

This rearrangement joins TRBV29-1 to TRBJ2-3; TRBD2 matches 8 bases. The CDR3 sequence is 14 residues long. The J segment lost 3 bases and the V segment lost 8 bases, leaving 10 bases of the junction unmatched. Per germline, CDR1 SQVTM and CDR2 ANQGSEA. CDR3 DNA: TGCAGCTCGGGGACTAGTATTTCAACAGATACGCAGTATTTT. Translated: CSSGTSISTDTQYF.

This clonotype was seen ten or more times. CDR3 in amino acids: CASSPDRGTFYEQYF. The CDR3, as DNA: TGTGCCAGCAGTCCGGACAGGGGGACTTTCTACGAGCAGTACTTC. This chain links TRBV27 with TRBJ2-7; 10 positions agree with TRBD1. This CDR3 contains 15 residues. From germline, CDR1 is MNHEY and CDR2 SMNVEV (reference sequence). V gave up 5 bases and J gave up 3 bases; unmatched junction bases: 7.

At least ten counts were recorded for this clonotype. The genes are TRBV29-1 and TRBJ2-1, with TRBD1 matching 7 bases. This CDR3 is built from 13 residues. Germline CDR1 and CDR2: SQVTM and ANQGSEA. Trimming cost V 0 bases and J 7 bases; bases outside gene matches: 3. The CDR3 DNA reads TGCAGCGTTGAAGACACGACAGGGAATGAGCAGTTCTTC. This gives the protein CSVEDTTGNEQFF.

In regard to this clonotype: An end of the junction differs from the germline gene, which may be a read error. The rearrangement uses TRBV28 and TRBJ1-4; TRBD1 matches at 9 bases. The CDR3 runs to 15 residues. Germline CDR1 and CDR2: MDHEN and SYDVKM. The CDR3 sequence is CASGLRGTGYEKLFF. The CDR3 nucleotides read TGTGCCAGCGGTTTACGGGGGACAGGGTATGAAAAACTGTTTTTT.

This clonotype was detected a few times. The rearrangement links TRBV5-1 to TRBJ2-3; 9 nucleotides agree with TRBD2. Looked up from germline, CDR1 is SGHRS and CDR2 is YFSETQ. The V gene end was trimmed by 3 bases and the J gene end by 6 bases; junction bases not matched to a gene: 11. The CDR3 has 16 amino acids. The CDR3 sequence is CASSSASGGTMDTQYF. The CDR3 nucleotides read TGCGCCAGCAGCTCGGCCAGCGGGGGGACCATGGATACGCAGTATTTT. The full variable domain, its missing parts supplied by reference TRBV5-1 and TRBJ2-3, is KAGVTQTPRYLIKTRGQQVTLSCSPISGHRSVSWYQQTPGQGLQFLFEYFSETQRNKGNFPGRFSGRQFSNSRSEMNVSTLELGDSALYLCASSSASGGTMDTQYFGPGTRLTVL.

The CDR3 nucleotides read TGTGCCATCAGTGGACAGGGGGTTATGAACACTGAAGCTTTCTTT. Translating gives CAISGQGVMNTEAFF. This chain connects TRBV10-3 to TRBJ1-1, with 9 bases that match TRBD1. Germline values: CDR1 ENHRY, CDR2 SYGVKD. V trimming: 4 bases; J trimming: 0 bases; junction bases outside the gene matches: 3. The length of the CDR3 is 15 residues.

This clonotype was seen ten or more times. The V gene is TRBV5-1, the J gene TRBJ2-1; 13 bases fit TRBD2. Germline CDR1 SGHRS, CDR2 YFSETQ. The V and J ends lost 2 bases and 6 bases, in that order; junction bases with no gene match: 2. The CDR3 loop spans 15 amino acids. Here the CDR3 DNA reads TGCGCCAGCAGCTTCGGACTAGCGGGAGTCAATGAGCAGTTCTTC. As protein: CASSFGLAGVNEQFF.